One and the same sample provided the 28 T cell receptor beta chains below, sequenced in a study of breast tumors, draining lymph nodes, adjacent tissues. TCRdb re-derived calls from the multiplex PCR reads in MiXCR, one entry per CDR3 protein. The table has 25,000 or so distinct CDR3 sequences, about 25% seen once. The sample consisted of breast tumor tissue. These receptors came from a female donor with breast cancer. Some clones in this sample may be carry-over from other donors' samples.

With respect to this clonotype: A much larger clone is a single base away; this may be a read error. It is unclear where the CDR3 begins or ends on the DNA, so no DNA is shown, and the CDR3 is as TCRdb lists it. The chain uses TRBV19 and TRBJ2-1; TRBD1, the table's D call, lacks a check against the DNA. Looked up from germline, CDR1 is LNHDA and CDR2 is SQIVND (reference sequence). The CDR3 spans 16 amino acids, including both terminal residues. CDR3 region: CASSIVAGGTYNERFF.

This clonotype was seen many times. The rearrangement uses TRBV5-1 and TRBJ2-7; D may be TRBD1 (5 bases). CDR3 length equals 14 residues. V lost 4 bases and J 2 bases, leaving 13 bases between the germline ends. Germline lookup yields CDR1 SGHRS and CDR2 YFSETQ. CDR3 nucleotide sequence: TGCGCCAGCAGCCACGTGGGGCCTACCTACGAGCAGTACTTC. Translated, it gives CASSHVGPTYEQYF. The complete variable domain, with remaining parts taken from reference TRBV5-1 and TRBJ2-7, reads KAGVTQTPRYLIKTRGQQVTLSCSPISGHRSVSWYQQTPGQGLQFLFEYFSETQRNKGNFPGRFSGRQFSNSRSEMNVSTLELGDSALYLCASSHVGPTYEQYFGPGTRLTVT.

This sequence joins TRBV28 and TRBJ2-5; 9 bases align to TRBD2. Per the germline V gene, CDR1 is MDHEN and CDR2 is SYDVKM. V lost 5 bases, J lost 0 bases, and 4 bases stayed unmatched. The CDR3 length is 15 residues. CDR3 residues: CASSQTSGYQETQYF. The CDR3 DNA is TGTGCCAGCAGTCAAACTAGCGGGTACCAAGAGACCCAGTACTTC.

A note on this clonotype: This may stem from a read error, because a much larger clone lies one nucleotide away. This chain links TRBV20-1 with TRBJ1-1; a weak D match, TRBD1 (6 bases). Per germline, CDR1 DFQATT and CDR2 SNEGSKA (reference sequence). V lost 1 base, J lost 6 bases, and 9 bases lay in between. The CDR3 length is 12 residues. The CDR3 reads CSARGGGAEAFF. The CDR3 DNA sequence: TGCAGTGCTAGAGGAGGGGGGGCTGAAGCTTTCTTT.

This clonotype was counted many times. J is TRBJ2-1 and V is TRBV10-1; no clear D. This CDR3 is built from 15 residues. CDR1 WNHNN and CDR2 SYGVQD come from the germline V gene (reference sequence). V was pared by 0 bases and J by 6 bases, with 12 bases between. The CDR3: CASSESSPGPNEQFF. The CDR3 DNA reads TGCGCCAGCAGTGAGTCGAGTCCCGGTCCCAATGAGCAGTTCTTC.

A single count supports this clonotype. This is likely a read error, given that the CDR3 carries no conserved phenylalanine or tryptophan at its end. This chain connects TRBV18 to TRBJ2-2; D possibly corresponds to TRBD1 (5 bases). V was cut by 3 bases and J by 1 base, with 9 bases left in between. Germline V gene lookup returns CDR1 KGHSH and CDR2 LQKENI. This CDR3 contains 15 residues. The CDR3 DNA is TGTGCCAGCTCACCCAAGGGGCTGAACACCGGGGAGCTGTTTGTT. Its protein product is CASSPKGLNTGELFV.

The chain employs TRBV28 and TRBJ2-3, with TRBD2 matching 15 bases. The V gene end was trimmed by 9 bases and the J gene end by 1 base; junction bases not matched to a gene: 5. The CDR3 extends over 16 amino acids. CDR1 is MDHEN and CDR2 is SYDVKM in the germline V gene. The CDR3 nucleotides are TGTGCCAGTGGGACTAGCGGGAGGTGGGGCACAGATACGCAGTATTTT. Protein product: CASGTSGRWGTDTQYF.

The table lists this clonotype with many counts. The J gene is TRBJ2-4, the V gene TRBV20-1, with D perhaps TRBD1 (5 bases). Trimming stripped 1 base from V and 7 bases from J, with 8 bases between. Germline-derived CDR1 and CDR2 are DFQATT and SNEGSKA (reference sequence). The CDR3 consists of 12 residues. The CDR3: CSARGPGNIQYF. CDR3 sequence (DNA): TGCAGTGCTAGAGGCCCAGGGAACATTCAGTACTTC.

Of note for this clonotype: A single base separates this from a much larger clone, so it may be a read error. The chain uses TRBV4-2 and TRBJ2-7; D ambiguous. V was shortened by 1 base and J by 8 bases, with 12 bases between the two germline ends. The CDR3 loop spans 13 amino acids. Germline V gene sequence: CDR1 LGHNA, CDR2 YNFKEQ. The CDR3 region is CASSQAAPCKQYF. As DNA, the CDR3 is TGTGCCAGCAGCCAAGCTGCCCCCTGCAAGCAGTACTTC.

This clonotype has at least ten counts. J is TRBJ2-1 and V is TRBV20-1, with TRBD1 matching over 10 bases. The CDR3 spans 14 residues. Germline trimming cut 6 bases from V and 5 bases from J; bases unmatched to any gene: 7. The germline V gene encodes CDR1 DFQATT and CDR2 SNEGSKA (reference sequence). The CDR3 nucleotides are TGCAGTGCCCAGACAGGGGGCCCCCACAATGAGCAGTTCTTC. Its translation: CSAQTGGPHNEQFF.

This clonotype was recorded many times. The chain combines TRBV6-1 with TRBJ2-7, with TRBD2 matching over 7 bases. J lost 6 bases, V lost 1 base, and 9 bases had no gene match. The CDR3 consists of 15 residues. Germline V gene lookup returns CDR1 MNHNS and CDR2 SASEGT. For the CDR3, the DNA is TGTGCCAGCAGTGAAGAGGGTGGGAGGGGTCGCGAGCAGTACTTC. Translation: CASSEEGGRGREQYF.

This clonotype was detected many times. The V gene is TRBV20-1, the J gene TRBJ2-3; D gene unclear. The germline V gene encodes CDR1 DFQATT and CDR2 SNEGSKA (reference sequence). V lost 4 bases and J 6 bases, leaving 8 bases between the germline ends. This CDR3 spans 11 amino acids. Written as DNA, the CDR3 is TGCAGTGCTACCAGTCCCGATACGCAGTATTTT. Its protein product is CSATSPDTQYF.

A note on this clonotype: A much more abundant neighbour one base away suggests this may be a read error. This sequence joins TRBV5-4 and TRBJ2-2; D is possibly TRBD2 (6 bases). Germline CDR1 SGHNT, CDR2 YYREEE (reference sequence). The CDR3 is made up of 15 amino acids. CDR3 residues: CASSLDGIYTGGLFF. The DNA for the CDR3 is TGTGCCAGCAGCTTGGACGGGATTTACACCGGGGGGCTGTTTTTT.

This clonotype occurred a few times. The J gene is TRBJ2-4, the V gene TRBV19; weak D call: TRBD2 (5 bases). CDR1 and CDR2 (germline): LNHDA, SQIVND (reference sequence). This CDR3 is built from 13 residues. Between the trimmed V and J ends, which lost 5 bases and 9 bases, there was a span of 14 bases. The CDR3 reads CASSASGRGIQYF. CDR3 in DNA: TGTGCCAGTAGTGCCTCGGGGAGAGGCATTCAGTACTTC.

Worth noting for this clonotype: At one end, the junction sequence differs from germline, possibly due to a read error. The V and J genes are TRBV6-5 and TRBJ2-7, with D possibly matching TRBD2 (7 bases). Germline V CDR1 and CDR2: MNHEY, SVGAGI. This CDR3 contains 17 residues. The CDR3 sequence: CASNYSRGGASQHGQYF. CDR3 coding DNA: TGTGCCAGCAATTACTCGCGAGGGGGGGCGTCCCAGCACGGGCAGTACTTC.

This clonotype was detected ten times or more. The chain combines TRBV7-2 with TRBJ1-5; D is ambiguous. In germline, CDR1 is SGHTA, CDR2 FQGNSA. Trimming removed 1 base from V and 5 bases from J, with 6 bases in between. The CDR3 runs 13 residues. CDR3 nucleotide sequence: TGTGCCAGCAGCTTAGAGACGGATCAGCCCCAGCATTTT. It specifies CASSLETDQPQHF.

This clonotype was detected many times. This chain uses TRBV20-1 with TRBJ2-3, with a weak D call TRBD1 (5 bases). The CDR3 has 13 amino acids. V was cut by 6 bases and J by 2 bases, with 12 bases left in between. Germline V lookup: CDR1 DFQATT, CDR2 SNEGSKA (reference sequence). CDR3 coding DNA: TGCAGTGCCCCTACAGGCGCCACAGATACGCAGTATTTT. It encodes CSAPTGATDTQYF.

This clonotype was counted many times. CDR3 sequence (DNA): TGTGCCTGGAGTGCGACTGGAGGCTACACCTTC. Protein: CAWSATGGYTF. This sequence joins TRBV30 and TRBJ1-2; D remains unclear. The CDR3 contains 11 residues. Trimming removed 1 base from V and 8 bases from J, with 8 bases in between. The germline gives CDR1 GTSNPN, CDR2 SVGIG (reference sequence).

The J gene is TRBJ2-5, the V gene TRBV28; the match to TRBD1 covers 9 bases. Germline V lookup: CDR1 MDHEN, CDR2 SYDVKM. The CDR3 runs to 20 residues. Germline trimming cut 4 bases from V and 0 bases from J; bases unmatched to any gene: 18. The CDR3 region has the DNA TGTGCCAGCAGTTCAGAAATCGTTACAGGGGGCAACCCGTACCAAGAGACCCAGTACTTC. Its protein product is CASSSEIVTGGNPYQETQYF. Supplemented by reference TRBV28 and TRBJ2-5, the full variable domain reads DVKVTQSSRYLVKRTGEKVFLECVQDMDHENMFWYRQDPGLGLRLIYFSYDVKMKEKGDIPEGYSVSREKKERFSLILESASTNQTSMYLCASSSEIVTGGNPYQETQYFGPGTRLLVL.

Ten or more counts support this clonotype. The chain has TRBV20-1 and TRBJ2-7, with D perhaps matching TRBD1 (6 bases). Trimming removed 5 bases from V and 2 bases from J, with 22 bases in between. Germline assignment: CDR1 DFQATT and CDR2 SNEGSKA (reference sequence). This CDR3 region has 16 residues. The CDR3 DNA reads as TGCAGTGCTGAGCCTGCGTCTGGGGGCCTGACCTACGAGCAGTACTTC. Amino acids: CSAEPASGGLTYEQYF.

This rearrangement joins TRBV15 to TRBJ1-1, with D tentatively TRBD1 (5 bases). Per the germline V gene, CDR1 is LNHNV and CDR2 is YYDKDF (reference sequence). Trimming shortened V by 3 bases and J by 5 bases, and 13 bases separated the two germline ends. The CDR3 runs 14 residues. CDR3 sequence: CATSRRDVPTEAFF. DNA of the CDR3: TGTGCCACCAGCAGGAGGGACGTACCGACTGAAGCTTTCTTT.

This clonotype was recorded many times. The chain links TRBV20-1 to TRBJ2-5, with D perhaps matching TRBD2 (5 bases). This CDR3 has 14 residues. V was pared by 3 bases and J by 4 bases, with 15 bases between. Looked up from germline, CDR1 is DFQATT and CDR2 is SNEGSKA (reference sequence). This chain's CDR3 is CSASLPGGPETQYF. In nucleotides, the CDR3 is TGCAGTGCTAGCCTCCCCGGAGGCCCAGAGACCCAGTACTTC.

Many counts were recorded for this clonotype. This chain uses TRBV6-1 with TRBJ2-3; D unclear. The CDR3 extends over 12 amino acids. Trimming stripped 6 bases from V and 6 bases from J, with 10 bases between. Germline V lookup: CDR1 MNHNS, CDR2 SASEGT. The CDR3 spells CASSLESDTQYF. As DNA, the CDR3 is TGTGCCAGCAGCCTAGAGTCCGATACGCAGTATTTT.

This clonotype rates as medium-sized. This chain links TRBV19 with TRBJ2-1, with 9 bases matching TRBD1. The CDR3 has 15 amino acids. The J segment lost 6 bases and the V segment lost 2 bases, leaving 5 bases of the junction unmatched. Germline-derived CDR1 and CDR2 are LNHDA and SQIVND (reference sequence). The CDR3 DNA sequence: TGTGCCAGTAGTATATCGCGGACAGGGGTCAATGAGCAGTTCTTC. This translates into CASSISRTGVNEQFF.

V and J are TRBV20-1 and TRBJ1-1; maybe TRBD1 (5 bases). Germline V CDR1 and CDR2: DFQATT, SNEGSKA (reference sequence). With 2 bases removed from V and 4 bases from J, the gap between germline ends came to 8 bases. The CDR3 is made up of 12 amino acids. CDR3 in DNA: TGCAGTGCTAGATGGGGCGTCACTGAAGCTTTCTTT. Amino acids: CSARWGVTEAFF.

This clonotype showed up just a few times. A much more abundant neighbour one base away suggests this may be a read error. The chain links TRBV7-2 to TRBJ2-5; D possibly corresponds to TRBD2 (7 bases). The V gene's germline CDR1 is SGHTA and CDR2 FQGNSA. The CDR3 loop spans 15 amino acids. The CDR3 is CASSFYSGGQEAQYF. CDR3 nucleotides: TGTGCCAGCAGCTTCTATTCGGGGGGACAAGAGGCCCAGTACTTC.

Worth noting for this clonotype: The junction and the germline gene differ at one end; a read error may be behind it. The chain uses TRBV4-1 and TRBJ2-7, with 7 bases matching TRBD2. This CDR3 has 15 amino acids. In germline, CDR1 is MGHRA, CDR2 YSYEKL. In DNA form, the CDR3 reads TGCGCCAGCAGCCAAGAATCACTAGCGTCCTATGAGCAGTGCTTC. Protein sequence: CASSQESLASYEQCF.

The CDR3 loop is CASSSFVWSLRANSPLHF. CDR3 in DNA: TGTGCCAGCAGTTCCTTTGTATGGAGCTTAAGGGCTAATTCACCCCTCCACTTT. This chain uses TRBV28 with TRBJ1-6; D not certain. V lost 4 bases, J lost 6 bases, and 22 bases lay in between. CDR1 is MDHEN, CDR2 SYDVKM, per germline. The length of the CDR3 is 18 residues.